One and the same sample provided the 9 T cell receptor beta chains below, sequenced in a study of human T cells and chemical hapten exposure. TCRdb reprocessed the RACE reads via MiXCR and lists one record per CDR3 protein. The sample includes roughly 150,000 distinct CDR3 sequences, 10% to 15% of them seen just once. Time point specified: patch test 2, 6 weeks after DPC sensitization. Indicated treatment: therapeutic diphenylcyclopropenone sensitization with weekly scalp DPC. Specimen: whole blood, collected in connection with sensitization to the hapten diphenylcyclopropenone (DPC). All receptors come from a woman between 45 and 65 years old with alopecia areata. Some clones in this sample may be carry-over from other donors' samples.

The chain combines TRBV6-2 or TRBV6-3 with TRBJ1-5, with D maybe TRBD1 (5 bases). The CDR3 spans 16 residues. Germline lookup yields CDR1 MNHEY and CDR2 SVGEGT. V was pared by 0 bases and J by 2 bases, with 11 bases between. The CDR3 region has the DNA TGTGCCAGCAGTTACTCAAGGGGTCGAGGCAATCAGCCCCAGCATTTT. Translating it yields CASSYSRGRGNQPQHF.

This sequence joins TRBV5-1 and TRBJ2-7; D gene ambiguous. Trimming pared 2 bases from V and 0 bases from J, leaving 9 bases between. The CDR3 consists of 14 residues. The germline V gene encodes CDR1 SGHRS and CDR2 YFSETQ. CDR3 nucleotide sequence: TGCGCCAGCAGCTTCCGGCTTTCCTCCTACGAGCAGTACTTC. Amino acids: CASSFRLSSYEQYF. Variable domain in full (rest from reference TRBV5-1 and TRBJ2-7): KAGVTQTPRYLIKTRGQQVTLSCSPISGHRSVSWYQQTPGQGLQFLFEYFSETQRNKGNFPGRFSGRQFSNSRSEMNVSTLELGDSALYLCASSFRLSSYEQYFGPGTRLTVT.

This clonotype showed up just a few times. V and J are TRBV20-1 and TRBJ2-1, with TRBD2 matching 8 bases. Germline CDR1 reads DFQATT; CDR2 reads SNEGSKA (reference sequence). Trimming removed 3 bases from V and 3 bases from J; junction bases left unmatched: 10. The CDR3 extends over 16 amino acids. The CDR3 DNA follows: TGCAGTGCTAGGCTCGGCGGGAGGTCCGGCTACAATGAGCAGTTCTTC. Translating it yields CSARLGGRSGYNEQFF.

In its sample, this clonotype was seen a few times. CDR3 loop: CASSFPGQGALKGGEAFF. The CDR3 DNA reads as TGTGCCAGCAGTTTCCCTGGGCAGGGGGCCTTGAAGGGAGGTGAAGCTTTCTTT. This chain connects TRBV6-6 to TRBJ1-1, with 8 bases lining up with TRBD1. V shed 4 bases and J 7 bases; nucleotides not matched to a gene: 20. The CDR3 has 18 amino acids. The germline V gene has CDR1 MNHNY and CDR2 SVGAGI (reference sequence).

This clonotype has just a few counts. The V and J genes are TRBV5-1 and TRBJ1-2, with D unresolved. Trimming left V 0 bases short and J 4 bases short, with 13 bases between. Germline V lookup: CDR1 SGHRS, CDR2 YFSETQ. The CDR3 contains 15 residues. In nucleotides, the CDR3 is TGCGCCAGCAGCTTGGAGGTGGGCAGCTCCTATGGCTACACCTTC. This translates into CASSLEVGSSYGYTF.

The chain couples TRBV28 to TRBJ2-7, with D hard to call. The germline V gene encodes CDR1 MDHEN and CDR2 SYDVKM. The CDR3 is 12 residues long. The V and J ends lost 4 bases and 2 bases respectively, with 6 bases between them. Here the CDR3 reads CASSYLAYEQYF. In DNA form, the CDR3 reads TGTGCCAGCAGTTACTTAGCCTACGAGCAGTACTTC.

This clonotype was picked up a small number of times. V usage is TRBV29-1 and J usage is TRBJ2-2; TRBD1 might be the D (6 bases). Germline V gene data show CDR1 as SQVTM and CDR2 as ANQGSEA. This CDR3 spans 14 amino acids. V lost 5 bases and J lost 0, with 10 bases in between. The CDR3 nucleotides read TGCAGCGTTATACAGGGCCCGAACACCGGGGAGCTGTTTTTT. Its translation is CSVIQGPNTGELFF.

The V call is TRBV29-1, the J call TRBJ1-2; D not resolved. Germline V gene data show CDR1 as SQVTM and CDR2 as ANQGSEA. This CDR3 has 12 residues. V was pared by 5 bases and J by 5 bases, with 12 bases between. The CDR3 region has the DNA TGCAGCGTTTATAGCATGCCGTATGGCTACACCTTC. Encoded protein: CSVYSMPYGYTF.

The V and J genes are TRBV5-6 and TRBJ2-7; TRBD2 is a possible D gene (5 bases). The ends were cut back, 3 bases at V and 4 bases at J, with 14 bases in the middle. The CDR3 is made up of 14 amino acids. The V gene's germline CDR1 is SGHDT and CDR2 YYEEEE. In DNA, the CDR3 is TGTGCCAGCAGCTCGGACGGAGGACGGTACGAGCAGTACTTC. Amino acids: CASSSDGGRYEQYF.